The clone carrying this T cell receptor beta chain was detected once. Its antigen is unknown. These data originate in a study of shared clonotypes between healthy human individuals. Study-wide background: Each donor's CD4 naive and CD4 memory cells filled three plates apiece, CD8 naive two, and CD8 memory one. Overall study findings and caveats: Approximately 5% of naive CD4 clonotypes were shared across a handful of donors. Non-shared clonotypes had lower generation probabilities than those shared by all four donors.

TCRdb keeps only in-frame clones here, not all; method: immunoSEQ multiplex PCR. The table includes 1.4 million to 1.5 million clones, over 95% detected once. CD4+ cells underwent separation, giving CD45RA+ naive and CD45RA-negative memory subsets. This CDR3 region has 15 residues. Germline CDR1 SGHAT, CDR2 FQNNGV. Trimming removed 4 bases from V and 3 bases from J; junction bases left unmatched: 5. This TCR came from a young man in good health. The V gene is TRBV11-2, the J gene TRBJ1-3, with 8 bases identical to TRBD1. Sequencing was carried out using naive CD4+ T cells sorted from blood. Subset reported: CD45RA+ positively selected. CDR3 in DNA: TGTGCCAGCAGCTCAATACAGGGGGTTGGAAACACCATATATTTT. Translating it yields CASSSIQGVGNTIYF.